This T cell receptor (beta chain) was profiled in a study of STAT5B mutations in CD4+ large granular lymphocyte leukemia. TCRdb's table, derived via immunoSEQ multiplex PCR, lists solely in-frame clones and lacks some. The profile shows some 41,000 clones, roughly 76% of them singletons. The length of the CDR3 is 13 residues. V lost 1 base to trimming and J lost 8 bases; unmatched junction nucleotides: 4. Germline V gene lookup returns CDR1 GTSNPN and CDR2 SVGIG (reference sequence). V gene TRBV30 combines with J gene TRBJ1-5; 8 nucleotides align to TRBD1. The sample consisted of CD4+ T cells from blood buffy coats. This receptor was obtained from a human donor in good health. The CDR3 here is CAWSGQGTEPQHF. The CDR3, as DNA: TGTGCCTGGAGTGGACAGGGGACAGAGCCCCAGCATTTT.